The rows below give T cell receptor beta chains drawn from one sample of a study of Ad26.COV2.S vaccination and SARS-CoV-2 variants. Data came from immunoSEQ multiplex PCR; TCRdb stores just in-frame clones and leaves some out. Of about 400,000 clones listed, 70% to 90% were seen once; the top ten hold 1.5% to 2%. The material was peripheral blood, obtained in a trial of Ad26.COV2.S vaccine versus placebo. These receptors all stem from a person between 18 and 65 years old who received the Ad26.COV2.S COVID-19 vaccine or a placebo. Both conserved end residues are part of each CDR3.

>TRBJ2-3|TRBV10-3
CAISEFLAGHSTDTQYF
>TRBJ2-2|TRBV5-1
CASSLGLAPTGELFF
>TRBJ2-7|TRBV9
CASSPSAGAPNEQYF
>TRBJ1-1|TRBV6-5
CASSFGGGPTEAFF
>TRBJ1-4|TRBV27
CASSPRGRGEKLFF
>TRBJ2-2|TRBV28
CASSLLGSSRGTGELFF
>TRBJ2-2|TRBV7-3
CASSQGQYTGELFF
>TRBJ2-3|TRBV5-6
CASSLGLAGWDTQYF
>TRBJ2-1|TRBV15
CATSRDSGLAGATYNEQFF
>TRBJ2-6|TRBV4-1
CASSQDGRAGANVLTF
>TRBJ2-7|TRBV6-1
CASSESTGYEQYF
>TRBJ1-6|TRBV28
CASSPRDRNSPLHF
>TRBJ2-6|TRBV4-1
CASSQDYGDSGANVLTF